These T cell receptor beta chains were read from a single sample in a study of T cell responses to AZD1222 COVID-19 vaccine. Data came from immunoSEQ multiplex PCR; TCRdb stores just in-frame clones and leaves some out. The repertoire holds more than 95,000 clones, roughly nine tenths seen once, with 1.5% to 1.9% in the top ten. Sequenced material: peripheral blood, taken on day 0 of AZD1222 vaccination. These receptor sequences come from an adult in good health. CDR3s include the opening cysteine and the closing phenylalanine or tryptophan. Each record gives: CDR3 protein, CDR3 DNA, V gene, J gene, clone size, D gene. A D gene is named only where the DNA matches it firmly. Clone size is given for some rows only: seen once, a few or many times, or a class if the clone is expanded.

CDR3aa: CASRPDGPEAFF
CDR3nt: TGCGCCAGCAGACCGGACGGGCCTGAAGCTTTCTTT
v_gene: TRBV5-1
j_gene: TRBJ1-1
abundance: NA
d_gene: NA

CDR3aa: CASSIPPGQGPQHF
CDR3nt: TGTGCCAGCTCAATCCCCCCCGGACAGGGGCCCCAGCATTTT
v_gene: TRBV18
j_gene: TRBJ1-5
abundance: NA
d_gene: TRBD1

CDR3aa: CASSLGLFTDTQYF
CDR3nt: TGTGCCAGCAGCCTCGGACTATTCACAGATACGCAGTATTTT
v_gene: TRBV28
j_gene: TRBJ2-3
abundance: once
d_gene: NA

CDR3aa: CASSPHSGTGDSPLHF
CDR3nt: TGTGCCAGCAGCCCACATTCCGGGACAGGGGATTCACCCCTCCACTTT
v_gene: TRBV3-1/TRBV3-2
j_gene: TRBJ1-6
abundance: once
d_gene: TRBD1

CDR3aa: CASTQGVEELFF
CDR3nt: TGTGCCAGCACCCAGGGCGTGGAGGAGCTGTTTTTT
v_gene: TRBV7-9
j_gene: TRBJ2-2
abundance: NA
d_gene: NA

CDR3aa: CSASSLGVAPAYEQYF
CDR3nt: TGCAGTGCTAGTTCATTGGGGGTAGCGCCAGCCTACGAGCAGTACTTC
v_gene: TRBV20-1
j_gene: TRBJ2-7
abundance: NA
d_gene: NA

CDR3aa: CASSLRYNEQFF
CDR3nt: TGTGCCAGCAGTTTACGCTACAATGAGCAGTTCTTC
v_gene: TRBV27
j_gene: TRBJ2-1
abundance: NA
d_gene: NA

CDR3aa: CASSATPSTGRNTGELFF
CDR3nt: TGTGCCAGCAGTGCAACCCCCTCGACAGGCCGGAACACCGGGGAGCTGTTTTTT
v_gene: TRBV6-1
j_gene: TRBJ2-2
abundance: NA
d_gene: NA

CDR3aa: CASSPTHSYNEQFF
CDR3nt: TGTGCCAGCAGCCCTACTCACTCCTACAATGAGCAGTTCTTC
v_gene: TRBV7-2
j_gene: TRBJ2-1
abundance: NA
d_gene: NA

CDR3aa: CATSRDLGGRGYTF
CDR3nt: TGTGCCACCAGCAGAGATCTAGGGGGCCGGGGCTACACCTTC
v_gene: TRBV15
j_gene: TRBJ1-2
abundance: NA
d_gene: TRBD1

CDR3aa: CAYGGPYEQYF
CDR3nt: TGTGCCTACGGGGGCCCCTACGAGCAGTACTTC
v_gene: TRBV30
j_gene: TRBJ2-7
abundance: NA
d_gene: NA

CDR3aa: CASSQDAGPEKLFF
CDR3nt: TGCGCCAGCAGCCAAGACGCAGGGCCTGAAAAACTGTTTTTT
v_gene: TRBV4-3
j_gene: TRBJ1-4
abundance: NA
d_gene: NA

CDR3aa: CASSSRPSSRVGEKLFF
CDR3nt: TGTGCCAGCAGCTCCCGGCCATCCTCCAGGGTAGGAGAAAAACTGTTTTTT
v_gene: TRBV7-2
j_gene: TRBJ1-4
abundance: NA
d_gene: NA

CDR3aa: CASSLVGTGVNEQYF
CDR3nt: TGTGCCAGCAGTTTGGTGGGAACAGGGGTGAACGAGCAGTACTTC
v_gene: TRBV5-6
j_gene: TRBJ2-7
abundance: once
d_gene: TRBD1

CDR3aa: CSVVGGANYGYTF
CDR3nt: TGCAGCGTTGTGGGGGGGGCTAACTATGGCTACACCTTC
v_gene: TRBV29-1
j_gene: TRBJ1-2
abundance: NA
d_gene: NA

CDR3aa: CASSARDDNTEAFF
CDR3nt: TGTGCCAGCAGCGCTCGGGACGATAACACTGAAGCTTTCTTT
v_gene: TRBV9
j_gene: TRBJ1-1
abundance: NA
d_gene: NA

CDR3aa: CASSPSGRTVAEQYF
CDR3nt: TGTGCCAGCAGCCCTAGCGGGAGGACGGTGGCCGAGCAGTACTTC
v_gene: TRBV5-4
j_gene: TRBJ2-7
abundance: NA
d_gene: TRBD2

CDR3aa: CASTAGTLHLF
CDR3nt: TGTGCCAGCACCGCAGGGACCCTACACTTATTC
v_gene: TRBV6-5
j_gene: TRBJ1-2
abundance: NA
d_gene: NA

CDR3aa: CASSIHQGRFTEAFF
CDR3nt: TGTGCCAGTAGTATACATCAGGGCCGCTTCACTGAAGCTTTCTTT
v_gene: TRBV19
j_gene: TRBJ1-1
abundance: NA
d_gene: NA

CDR3aa: CASSRTVAYEQYF
CDR3nt: TGTGCCAGCAGCAGGACTGTCGCCTACGAGCAGTACTTC
v_gene: TRBV21-1
j_gene: TRBJ2-7
abundance: NA
d_gene: NA

CDR3aa: CASSDGRGETDTQYF
CDR3nt: TGTGCCAGCAGTGACGGCCGCGGGGAGACAGATACGCAGTATTTT
v_gene: TRBV6-4
j_gene: TRBJ2-3
abundance: NA
d_gene: NA

CDR3aa: CASRETESGRWVDEQYF
CDR3nt: TGTGCCAGCAGAGAAACAGAGAGCGGGAGGTGGGTTGACGAGCAGTACTTC
v_gene: TRBV28
j_gene: TRBJ2-7
abundance: NA
d_gene: TRBD2

CDR3aa: CASSPQREEDTQYF
CDR3nt: TGTGCCAGCAGCCCCCAGCGGGAGGAAGATACGCAGTATTTT
v_gene: TRBV13
j_gene: TRBJ2-3
abundance: NA
d_gene: TRBD2

CDR3aa: CASSPIRDRAKNEQFF
CDR3nt: TGTGCCAGCAGTCCGATCAGAGATCGAGCGAAGAATGAGCAGTTCTTC
v_gene: TRBV2
j_gene: TRBJ2-1
abundance: NA
d_gene: NA

CDR3aa: CASSFPIAGPNTGELFF
CDR3nt: TGTGCCAGCAGCTTTCCCATAGCGGGACCGAACACCGGGGAGCTGTTTTTT
v_gene: TRBV11-2
j_gene: TRBJ2-2
abundance: NA
d_gene: TRBD2